This T cell receptor (beta chain) was captured by sequencing in a study of blood T cell repertoires in COVID-19. TCRdb's copy holds only in-frame clones and misses some; the assay was immunoSEQ multiplex PCR. The sample has some 38,000 clones; 80% are singletons. The length of the CDR3 is 14 residues. The germline V gene has CDR1 SGHRS and CDR2 YFSETQ. V shed 1 base and J 7 bases; nucleotides not matched to a gene: 5. The chain recombines TRBV5-1 with TRBJ2-7; TRBD1 matches 10 bases. Sequenced input: peripheral blood. This TCR was sampled from a woman between 65 and 79 years old with acute or convalescent COVID-19. For the CDR3, the DNA is TGCGCCAGCAGCTTGCTTGGACAGGGGGTGGAGCAGTACTTC. Encoded protein: CASSLLGQGVEQYF.